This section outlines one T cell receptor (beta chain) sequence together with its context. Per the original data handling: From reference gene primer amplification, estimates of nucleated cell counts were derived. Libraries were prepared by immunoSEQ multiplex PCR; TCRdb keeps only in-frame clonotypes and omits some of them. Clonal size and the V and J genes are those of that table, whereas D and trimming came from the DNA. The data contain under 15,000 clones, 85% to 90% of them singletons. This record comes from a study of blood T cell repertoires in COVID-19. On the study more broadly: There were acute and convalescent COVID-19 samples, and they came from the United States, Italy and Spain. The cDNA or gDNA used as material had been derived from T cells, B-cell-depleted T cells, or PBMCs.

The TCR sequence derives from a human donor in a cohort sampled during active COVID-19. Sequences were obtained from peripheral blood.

DNA for the CDR3: TGTGCCAGCAGCCAAGCCCGGACTAGCCAAGATGAGCAGTTCTTC. Its translation: CASSQARTSQDEQFF. The V gene is TRBV3-1 (or the pseudogene TRBV3-2), the J gene TRBJ2-1; TRBD2 aligns across 8 bases. The junction had 7 bases not matched to a gene; V was cut back by 1 base and J by 8 bases. The CDR3 is made up of 15 amino acids. From germline, CDR1 is LGHDT and CDR2 YNNKEL (reference sequence).